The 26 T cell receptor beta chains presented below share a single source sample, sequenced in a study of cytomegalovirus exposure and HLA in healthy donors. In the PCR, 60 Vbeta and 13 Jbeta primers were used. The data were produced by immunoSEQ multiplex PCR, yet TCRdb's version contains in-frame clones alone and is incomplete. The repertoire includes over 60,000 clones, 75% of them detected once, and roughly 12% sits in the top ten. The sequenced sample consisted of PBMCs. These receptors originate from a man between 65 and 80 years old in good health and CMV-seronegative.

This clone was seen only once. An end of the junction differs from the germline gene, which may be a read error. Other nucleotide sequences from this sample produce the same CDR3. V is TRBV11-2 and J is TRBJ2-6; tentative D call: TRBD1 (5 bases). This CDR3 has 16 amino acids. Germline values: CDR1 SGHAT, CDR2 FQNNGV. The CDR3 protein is CASSSPGFPGANVLTF. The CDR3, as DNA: TGTGCCAGCAGCTCGCCAGGGTTTCCTGGGGCCAACGTCCTGACCTTC.

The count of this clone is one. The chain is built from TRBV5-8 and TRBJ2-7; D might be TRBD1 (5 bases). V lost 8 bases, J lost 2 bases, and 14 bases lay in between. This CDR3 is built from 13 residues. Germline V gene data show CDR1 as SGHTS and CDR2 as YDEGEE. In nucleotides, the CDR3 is TGTGCCAGTTCGACGACAGACACCTACGAGCAGTACTTC. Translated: CASSTTDTYEQYF.

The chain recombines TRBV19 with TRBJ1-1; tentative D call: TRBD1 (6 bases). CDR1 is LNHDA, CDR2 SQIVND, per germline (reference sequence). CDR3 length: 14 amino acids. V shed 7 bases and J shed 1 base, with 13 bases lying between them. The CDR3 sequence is CASTISGENTEAFF. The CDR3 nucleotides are TGTGCCAGTACTATTTCAGGGGAGAACACTGAAGCTTTCTTT. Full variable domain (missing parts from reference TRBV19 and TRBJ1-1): DGGITQSPKYLFRKEGQNVTLSCEQNLNHDAMYWYRQDPGQGLRLIYYSQIVNDFQKGDIAEGYSVSREKKESFPLTVTSAQKNPTAFYLCASTISGENTEAFFGQGTRLTVV.

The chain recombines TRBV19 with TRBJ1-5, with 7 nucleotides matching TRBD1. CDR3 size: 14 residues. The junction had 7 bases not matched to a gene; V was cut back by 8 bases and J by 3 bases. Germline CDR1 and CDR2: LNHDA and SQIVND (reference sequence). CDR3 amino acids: CASGLGTDNQPQHF. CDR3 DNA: TGTGCCAGTGGCCTCGGGACAGACAATCAGCCCCAGCATTTT. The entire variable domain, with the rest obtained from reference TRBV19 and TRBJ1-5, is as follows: DGGITQSPKYLFRKEGQNVTLSCEQNLNHDAMYWYRQDPGQGLRLIYYSQIVNDFQKGDIAEGYSVSREKKESFPLTVTSAQKNPTAFYLCASGLGTDNQPQHFGDGTRLSIL.

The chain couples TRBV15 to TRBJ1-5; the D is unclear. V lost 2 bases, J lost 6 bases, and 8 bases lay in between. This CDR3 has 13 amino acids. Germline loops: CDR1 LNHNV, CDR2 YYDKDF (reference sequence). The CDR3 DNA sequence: TGTGCCACCAGCAGACAAGGCGGTCAGCCCCAGCATTTT. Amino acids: CATSRQGGQPQHF.

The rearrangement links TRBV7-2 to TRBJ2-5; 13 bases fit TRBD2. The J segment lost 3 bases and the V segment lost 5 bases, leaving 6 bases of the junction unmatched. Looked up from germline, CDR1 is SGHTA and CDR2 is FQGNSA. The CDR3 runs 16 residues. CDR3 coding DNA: TGTGCCAGCAGCCTCACTAGCGGGGGGGCGAAAGAGACCCAGTACTTC. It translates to CASSLTSGGAKETQYF. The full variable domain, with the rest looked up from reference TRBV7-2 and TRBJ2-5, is GAGVSQSPSNKVTEKGKDVELRCDPISGHTALYWYRQSLGQGLEFLIYFQGNSAPDKSGLPSDRFSAERTGGSVSTLTIQRTQQEDSAVYLCASSLTSGGAKETQYFGPGTRLLVL.

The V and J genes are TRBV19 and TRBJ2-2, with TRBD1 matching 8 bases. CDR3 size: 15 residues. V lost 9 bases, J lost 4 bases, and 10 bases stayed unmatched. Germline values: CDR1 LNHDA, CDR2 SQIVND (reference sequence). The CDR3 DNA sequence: TGTGCCAGGCAACCTCAGGGGGCGGGCACCGGGGAGCTGTTTTTT. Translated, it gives CARQPQGAGTGELFF.

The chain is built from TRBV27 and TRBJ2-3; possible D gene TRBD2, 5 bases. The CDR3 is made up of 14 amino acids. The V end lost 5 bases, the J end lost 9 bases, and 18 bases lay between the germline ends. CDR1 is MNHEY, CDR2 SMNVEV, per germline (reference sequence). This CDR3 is CASSIIDSRGTQYF. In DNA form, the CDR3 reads TGTGCCAGCAGTATTATCGACTCAAGAGGGACGCAGTATTTT.

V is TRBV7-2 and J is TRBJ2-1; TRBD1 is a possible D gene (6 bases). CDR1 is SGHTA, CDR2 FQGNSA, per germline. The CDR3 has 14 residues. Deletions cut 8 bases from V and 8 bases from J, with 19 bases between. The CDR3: CASRTGYSFDEQFF. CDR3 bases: TGTGCCAGCCGCACAGGGTATAGTTTTGATGAGCAGTTCTTC.

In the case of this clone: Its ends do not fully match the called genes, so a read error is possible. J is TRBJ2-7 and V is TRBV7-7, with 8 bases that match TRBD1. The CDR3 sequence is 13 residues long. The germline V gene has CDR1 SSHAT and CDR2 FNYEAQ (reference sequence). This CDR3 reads CASSLAQGDEQYF. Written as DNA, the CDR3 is TGTGCTAGCAGCTTAGCACAGGGGGACGAGCAGTACTTC.

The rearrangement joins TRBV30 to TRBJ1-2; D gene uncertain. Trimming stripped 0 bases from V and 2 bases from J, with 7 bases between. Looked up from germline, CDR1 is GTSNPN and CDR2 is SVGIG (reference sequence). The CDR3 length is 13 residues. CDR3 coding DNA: TGTGCCTGGAGTGTTTCACTGAACTATGGCTACACCTTC. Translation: CAWSVSLNYGYTF.

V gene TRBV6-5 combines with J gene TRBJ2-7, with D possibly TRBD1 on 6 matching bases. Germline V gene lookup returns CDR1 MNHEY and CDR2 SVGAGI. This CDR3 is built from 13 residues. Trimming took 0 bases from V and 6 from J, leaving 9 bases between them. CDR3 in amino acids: CASSYSRGGEQYF. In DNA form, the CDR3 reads TGTGCCAGCAGTTACTCAAGAGGGGGCGAGCAGTACTTC.

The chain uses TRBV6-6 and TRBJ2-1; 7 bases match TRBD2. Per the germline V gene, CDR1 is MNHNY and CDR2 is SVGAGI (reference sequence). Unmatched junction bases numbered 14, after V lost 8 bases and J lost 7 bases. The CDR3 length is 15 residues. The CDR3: CASSPGGRGGNEQFF. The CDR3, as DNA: TGTGCCAGCTCCCCGGGCGGGAGAGGCGGGAATGAGCAGTTCTTC.

The CDR3 region has the DNA TGCGCCAGCAGGCTTCCTAGCGGGAGTGACGGGGAGACCCAGTACTTC. This encodes CASRLPSGSDGETQYF. The rearrangement uses TRBV10-2 and TRBJ2-5; 10 nucleotides agree with TRBD2. In germline, CDR1 is WSHSY, CDR2 SAAADI. V lost 6 bases, J lost 5 bases, and 12 bases stayed unmatched. The CDR3 sequence is 16 residues long.

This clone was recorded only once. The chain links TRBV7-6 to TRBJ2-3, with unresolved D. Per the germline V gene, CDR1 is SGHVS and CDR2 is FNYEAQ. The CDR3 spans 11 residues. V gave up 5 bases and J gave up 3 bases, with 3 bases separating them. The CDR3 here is CASSLTDTQYF. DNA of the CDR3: TGTGCCAGCAGCCTTACAGATACGCAGTATTTT. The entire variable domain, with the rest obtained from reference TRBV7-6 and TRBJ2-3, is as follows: GAGVSQSPRYKVTKRGQDVALRCDPISGHVSLYWYRQALGQGPEFLTYFNYEAQQDKSGLPNDRFSAERPEGSISTLTIQRTEQRDSAMYRCASSLTDTQYFGPGTRLTVL.

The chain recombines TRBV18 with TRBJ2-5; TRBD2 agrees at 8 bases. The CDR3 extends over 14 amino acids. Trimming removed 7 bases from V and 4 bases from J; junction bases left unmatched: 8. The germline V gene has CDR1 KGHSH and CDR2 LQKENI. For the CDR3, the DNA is TGTGCCAGCTGCCCCGGGGGGGCGTCAGAGACCCAGTACTTC. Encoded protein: CASCPGGASETQYF.

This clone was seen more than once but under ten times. In DNA, the CDR3 is TGTGCCAGCAGCTCCACAGGCAGCATTGGAGAGACCCAGTACTTC. Its translation is CASSSTGSIGETQYF. V is TRBV7-9 and J is TRBJ2-5, with a possible D match to TRBD1 (5 bases). Germline CDR1 and CDR2: SEHNR and FQNEAQ (reference sequence). The CDR3 is 15 residues long. Trimming pared 4 bases from V and 4 bases from J, leaving 16 bases between.

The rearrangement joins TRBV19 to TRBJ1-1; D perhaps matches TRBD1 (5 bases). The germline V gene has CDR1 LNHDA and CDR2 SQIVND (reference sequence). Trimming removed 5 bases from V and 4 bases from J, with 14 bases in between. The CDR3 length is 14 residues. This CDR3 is CASSLGGVSTEAFF. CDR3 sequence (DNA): TGTGCCAGTAGTTTGGGGGGGGTGAGCACTGAAGCTTTCTTT.

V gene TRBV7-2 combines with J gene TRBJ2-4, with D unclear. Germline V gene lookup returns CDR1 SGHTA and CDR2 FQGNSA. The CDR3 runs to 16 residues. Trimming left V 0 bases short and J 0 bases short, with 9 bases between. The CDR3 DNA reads TGTGCCAGCAGCTTAGCTGGCCTCCTAGCCAAAAACATTCAGTACTTC. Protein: CASSLAGLLAKNIQYF. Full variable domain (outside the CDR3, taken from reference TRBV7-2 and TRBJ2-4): GAGVSQSPSNKVTEKGKDVELRCDPISGHTALYWYRQSLGQGLEFLIYFQGNSAPDKSGLPSDRFSAERTGGSVSTLTIQRTQQEDSAVYLCASSLAGLLAKNIQYFGAGTRLSVL.

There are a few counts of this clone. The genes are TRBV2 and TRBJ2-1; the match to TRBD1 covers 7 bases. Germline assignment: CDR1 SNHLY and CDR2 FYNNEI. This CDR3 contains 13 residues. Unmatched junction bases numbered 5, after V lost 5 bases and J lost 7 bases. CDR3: CASSTGEWNEQFF. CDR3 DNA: TGTGCCAGCAGTACAGGGGAATGGAATGAGCAGTTCTTC.

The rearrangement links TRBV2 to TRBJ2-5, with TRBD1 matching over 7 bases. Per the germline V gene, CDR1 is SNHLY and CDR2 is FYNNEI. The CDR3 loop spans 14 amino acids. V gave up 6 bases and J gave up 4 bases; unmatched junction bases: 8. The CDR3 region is CASSNTGVGETQYF. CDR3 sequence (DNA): TGTGCCAGCAGCAACACAGGGGTTGGAGAGACCCAGTACTTC. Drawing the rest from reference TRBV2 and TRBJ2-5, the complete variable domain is EPEVTQTPSHQVTQMGQEVILRCVPISNHLYFYWYRQILGQKVEFLVSFYNNEISEKSEIFDDQFSVERPDGSNFTLKIRSTKLEDSAMYFCASSNTGVGETQYFGPGTRLLVL.

The CDR3 nucleotides are TGTGCCAGCAGCGTAACGACTAGCTCCTCGGGCGAGCAGTTCTTC. It encodes CASSVTTSSSGEQFF. The chain employs TRBV9 and TRBJ2-1, with 7 nucleotides matching TRBD2. This CDR3 is 15 amino acids long. V lost 1 base to trimming and J lost 10 bases; unmatched junction nucleotides: 11. Germline CDR1 SGDLS, CDR2 YYNGEE.

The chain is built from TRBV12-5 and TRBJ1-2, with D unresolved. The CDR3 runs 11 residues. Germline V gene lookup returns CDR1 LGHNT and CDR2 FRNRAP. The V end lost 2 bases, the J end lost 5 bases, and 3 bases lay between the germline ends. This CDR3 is CASGLSYGYTF. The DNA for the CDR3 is TGTGCTAGTGGTTTGTCATATGGCTACACCTTC. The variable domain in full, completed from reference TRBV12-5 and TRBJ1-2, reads DARVTQTPRHKVTEMGQEVTMRCQPILGHNTVFWYRQTMMQGLELLAYFRNRAPLDDSGMPKDRFSAEMPDATLATLKIQPSEPRDSAVYFCASGLSYGYTFGSGTRLTVV.

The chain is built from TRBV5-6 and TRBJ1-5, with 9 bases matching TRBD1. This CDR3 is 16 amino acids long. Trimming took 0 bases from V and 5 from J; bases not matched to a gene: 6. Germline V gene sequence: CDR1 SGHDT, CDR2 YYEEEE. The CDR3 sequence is CASSLGGTGGYQPQHF. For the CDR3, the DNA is TGTGCCAGCAGCTTGGGGGGAACAGGGGGCTATCAGCCCCAGCATTTT.

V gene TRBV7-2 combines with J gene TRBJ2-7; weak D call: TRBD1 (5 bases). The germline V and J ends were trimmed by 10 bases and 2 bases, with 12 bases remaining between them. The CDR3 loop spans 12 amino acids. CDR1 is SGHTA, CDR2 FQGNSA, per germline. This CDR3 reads CANPRQTYEQYF. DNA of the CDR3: TGTGCCAACCCAAGACAGACCTACGAGCAGTACTTC.

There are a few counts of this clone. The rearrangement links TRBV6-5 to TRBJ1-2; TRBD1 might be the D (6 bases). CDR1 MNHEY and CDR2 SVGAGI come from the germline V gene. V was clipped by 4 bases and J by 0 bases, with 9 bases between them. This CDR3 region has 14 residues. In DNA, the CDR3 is TGTGCCAGCAGTTCCGACAGGCCTAACTATGGCTACACCTTC. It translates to CASSSDRPNYGYTF.